A selection of T cell receptor beta chains follows, all from one sample in a study of blood T cell repertoires in COVID-19. Only in-frame clones appear in the TCRdb table, and some are missing; sequencing was by immunoSEQ multiplex PCR. The data hold 410,000 or so clones, with 75% to 90% observed a single time. The source material was peripheral blood. Every receptor here comes from a woman aged 40 to 50 with COVID-19, enrolled during active disease. The CDR3 runs from the conserved cysteine through the conserved F or W. A D gene is named only where the DNA matches it firmly. The size field is filled for only some rows; it gives once, few, many or a size class.

clone_size | d_call | j_call | v_call | cdr3_nt | cdr3_aa
. | . | TRBJ2-3 | TRBV21-1 | TGTGCCAGCAGCAAAGGACTAGCGGGGGGGCTTGATACGCAGTATTTT | CASSKGLAGGLDTQYF
. | TRBD1 | TRBJ1-1 | TRBV27 | TGTGCCAGCAGTTACCAGACAGGGTTCGCTGAAGCTTTCTTT | CASSYQTGFAEAFF
. | . | TRBJ1-2 | TRBV28 | TGTGCCAGCAGTCCCCCCGGCAGGACAGATGGCTACACCTTC | CASSPPGRTDGYTF
. | TRBD1 | TRBJ2-2 | TRBV5-6 | TGTGCCAGCAGCTTTTTAGGGACAGGGGCCTCCGGGGAGCTGTTTTTT | CASSFLGTGASGELFF
few | TRBD1 | TRBJ2-3 | TRBV18 | TGTGCCAGCTCACCCGACAGGGGATTGGGCAGTACGCAGTATTTT | CASSPDRGLGSTQYF
few | TRBD1 | TRBJ2-7 | TRBV7-8 | TGTGCCAGCAGCCCCACCAGGGGGTCGTACGAGCAGTACTTC | CASSPTRGSYEQYF
. | . | TRBJ1-6 | TRBV2 | TGTGCCAGCAGTGATTGGCCAGGAACGAGTTCACCCCTCCACTTT | CASSDWPGTSSPLHF
once | TRBD1 | TRBJ2-7 | TRBV28 | TGTGCCAGCAGTTTATATGGGACAGGAAGGATCTACGAGCAGTACTTC | CASSLYGTGRIYEQYF
. | TRBD2 | TRBJ2-7 | TRBV7-9 | TGTGCCAGCAGCTTAAGCCCTACACTAGCGGGAAACCCATACGAGCAGTACTTC | CASSLSPTLAGNPYEQYF
. | . | TRBJ1-2 | TRBV20-1 | TGCAGTGCAGCCTATTATGGCTACACCTTC | CSAAYYGYTF
. | . | TRBJ2-7 | TRBV12-3/TRBV12-4 | TGTGCCAGCAGTCCCGGGCTGGGGCCCGAGCAGTACTTC | CASSPGLGPEQYF
few | . | TRBJ2-1 | TRBV3-1/TRBV3-2 | TGTGCCAGCAGCTGGCGGTTAGGGGGCAATGAGCAGTTCTTC | CASSWRLGGNEQFF
. | . | TRBJ1-6 | TRBV30 | TGTGCCTGGAGTGTGTGGAGACAGGTCTCCTATAATTCACCCCTCCACTTT | CAWSVWRQVSYNSPLHF
. | . | TRBJ1-1 | TRBV9 | TGTGCCAGCAGCCCACAAATCATTGGGAGGCAGGGGAACACTGAAGCTTTCTTT | CASSPQIIGRQGNTEAFF
. | TRBD1 | TRBJ1-2 | TRBV4-2 | TGTGCCAGCAGCCGACGAGAGGACAGGGGTAGTGGCTACACCTTC | CASSRREDRGSGYTF
once | . | TRBJ1-2 | TRBV27 | TGTGCCAGCAGTTTTCTTCCTAACTATGGCTACACCTTC | CASSFLPNYGYTF
. | TRBD1 | TRBJ1-1 | TRBV28 | TGTGCCAGCAGAAGACAGGGGTACACTGAAGCTTTCTTT | CASRRQGYTEAFF
. | . | TRBJ1-2 | TRBV9 | TGTGCCAGCAGCGTAGTCCCCAGAAACTATGGCTACACCTTC | CASSVVPRNYGYTF
once | . | TRBJ1-6 | TRBV7-2 | TGTGCCAGCAGCTTAATTCTTACAGGGCTTTCACCCCTCCACTTT | CASSLILTGLSPLHF
. | . | TRBJ2-5 | TRBV28 | TGTGCCAGCAGTCGGGGCACAGGGTCCAGGGACCAGTACTTC | CASSRGTGSRDQYF
once | TRBD1 | TRBJ2-5 | TRBV11-2 | TGTGCCAGCAGCCAAAGAGGGGACAGGGATGGAGAGACCCAGTACTTC | CASSQRGDRDGETQYF
few | . | TRBJ1-2 | TRBV2 | TGTGCCAGCAGTGACAGGGCTGGTGGCTACACCTTC | CASSDRAGGYTF
. | . | TRBJ1-6 | TRBV2 | TGTGCCAGCAGTGAAAACATCGATTCACCCCTCCACTTT | CASSENIDSPLHF
. | . | TRBJ2-7 | TRBV6-5 | TGTGCCAGCAGTTACCCAGCCCGGGGATCCTACGAGCAGTACTTC | CASSYPARGSYEQYF
. | TRBD1 | TRBJ1-2 | TRBV5-1 | TGCGCCAGCAGCTTGAACGTTGGGGACAGGGCTGGCTACACCTTC | CASSLNVGDRAGYTF
. | . | TRBJ1-2 | TRBV15 | TGTGCCACCAGCAGAGATTCCCCCGACAGGAACTATGGCTACACCTTC | CATSRDSPDRNYGYTF
once | . | TRBJ1-6 | TRBV5-4 | TGTGCCAGCAACGGCTATAATTCACCCCTCCACTTT | CASNGYNSPLHF
once | TRBD1 | TRBJ1-4 | TRBV7-6 | TGTGCCAGCAGCTTAGCGAGGGGGCTGGGGGAAAAACTGTTTTTT | CASSLARGLGEKLFF
. | . | TRBJ1-1 | TRBV5-1 | TGCGCCAGCAGCTTTGCAGGGGATTCGGCTGAAGCTTTCTTT | CASSFAGDSAEAFF
. | TRBD1 | TRBJ1-1 | TRBV7-2 | TGTGCCAGCAGCTTTGACAGGGCGCGTAGCACTGAAGCTTTCTTT | CASSFDRARSTEAFF
. | . | TRBJ2-7 | TRBV28 | TGTGCCAGCAGTTTACCCAGGGATCGGAACTACGAGCAGTACTTC | CASSLPRDRNYEQYF
once | . | TRBJ1-1 | TRBV27 | TGTGCCAGCAGATATGGGAACAGGGACACTGAAGCTTTCTTT | CASRYGNRDTEAFF
few | TRBD1 | TRBJ2-7 | TRBV5-6 | TGTGCCAGCACTGGACAGGCCGGTCAGGCCTTCTACGAGCAGTACTTC | CASTGQAGQAFYEQYF
once | . | TRBJ1-4 | TRBV4-3 | TGCGCCAGCAGCCAGCGGGGAGGAGATGAAAAACTGTTTTTT | CASSQRGGDEKLFF
. | . | TRBJ1-2 | TRBV18 | TGTGCCAGCTCACCGGAGATAGACAGGGGCTACACCTTC | CASSPEIDRGYTF
. | . | TRBJ2-7 | TRBV30 | TGTGCCTGGTATCCGGGAGTTAGCAACGAGCAGTACTTC | CAWYPGVSNEQYF
. | . | TRBJ2-1 | TRBV5-5 | TGTGCCAGCAGCTTGAGTGAACGGAGCAATGAGCAGTTCTTC | CASSLSERSNEQFF
. | TRBD1 | TRBJ1-2 | TRBV10-3 | TGTGCCATCGGAGGGGGCCAGAGCTATGGCTACACCTTC | CAIGGGQSYGYTF
. | TRBD1 | TRBJ1-1 | TRBV3-1/TRBV3-2 | TGTGCCAGCAGCCGTGTTGGGCGCGAGACAGGGGACCCTGAAGCTTTCTTT | CASSRVGRETGDPEAFF
. | TRBD1 | TRBJ1-1 | TRBV18 | TGTGCCAGCTCAGCCAAAATTTCAGGGGGTATGAACACTGAAGCTTTCTTT | CASSAKISGGMNTEAFF
. | TRBD1 | TRBJ2-7 | TRBV10-3 | TGTGCCATCAGTGAGTCAACGCGGGACAGGGGGCGCGAGCAGTACTTC | CAISESTRDRGREQYF
. | . | TRBJ1-1 | TRBV9 | TGTGCCAGCAGCGTATTTTGGGGGGAAACTGAAGCTTTCTTT | CASSVFWGETEAFF
. | TRBD1 | TRBJ2-3 | TRBV6-6 | TGTGCCAGCAGTTACGGACAGGGAGACACAGATACGCAGTATTTT | CASSYGQGDTDTQYF
. | . | TRBJ1-4 | TRBV7-9 | TGTGCCAGCAGCCCGTCATTCTACTTTGAAAAACTGTTTTTT | CASSPSFYFEKLFF
once | TRBD1 | TRBJ2-7 | TRBV7-2 | TGTGCCAGCAGCTTCCGGGACAGCTTATACGAGCAGTACTTC | CASSFRDSLYEQYF
. | . | TRBJ2-1 | TRBV19 | TGTGCCACCAAAGGACAACGACTTTACAATGAGCAGTTCTTC | CATKGQRLYNEQFF
. | TRBD1 | TRBJ1-2 | TRBV27 | TGTGCCAGCAGTTTCTGGGGGACAGGGGCGGATGGCTACACCTTC | CASSFWGTGADGYTF
. | . | TRBJ1-2 | TRBV3-1/TRBV3-2 | TGTGCCAGCAGCCAAGAAATACTCCCTAACTATGGCTACACCTTC | CASSQEILPNYGYTF
. | . | TRBJ1-2 | TRBV4-3 | TGCGCCAGCAGCCAAAATAGGGGCAGGGAGGATGGCTACACCTTC | CASSQNRGREDGYTF
few | TRBD2 | TRBJ2-2 | TRBV27 | TGTGCCAGCAGTTTAGGGTGGGGACTAGCGGAAAGAGAGACCGGGGAGCTGTTTTTT | CASSLGWGLAERETGELFF
. | . | TRBJ1-1 | TRBV7-2 | TGTGCCAGCAGCTTGGTCGCAGGGGCTGAAGCTTTCTTT | CASSLVAGAEAFF
. | TRBD1 | TRBJ1-2 | TRBV7-9 | TGTGCCAGCGGGACAGGGAGCCCTAACTATGGCTACACCTTC | CASGTGSPNYGYTF
. | . | TRBJ1-1 | TRBV12-3/TRBV12-4 | TGTGCCAGCACCCGGGGGAAAATGGCTTTCTTT | CASTRGKMAFF
. | TRBD1 | TRBJ2-3 | TRBV7-9 | TGTGCCAGCAGCCCGGGGACAGGGGGAGTCACAGATACGCAGTATTTT | CASSPGTGGVTDTQYF
. | . | TRBJ1-1 | TRBV5-4 | TGTGCCAGCAGCTTGAACAATCAGGGATCATCTGAAGCTTTCTTT | CASSLNNQGSSEAFF